This TCR beta chain was observed in a study of PD-1 and CTLA-4 blockade in melanoma. TCRdb's table, derived via immunoSEQ multiplex PCR, lists solely in-frame clones and lacks some. The repertoire holds around 21,000 clones, 88% seen once, with approximately 8% in the top ten. CDR1 is SGHVS, CDR2 FQNEAQ, per germline. The CDR3 contains 15 residues. V shed 1 base and J shed 4 bases, with 14 bases lying between them. The source is a human donor with melanoma. Here the sequenced sample was CD8+ T cells from peripheral blood, taken before anti-PD-1 treatment. The rearrangement links TRBV7-8 to TRBJ2-7, with D perhaps matching TRBD1 or TRBD2 (6 bases each). In DNA, the CDR3 is TGTGCCAGCAGCTTAGGGTCCGGGGGCCGATACGAGCAGTACTTC. Translating gives CASSLGSGGRYEQYF. Using reference TRBV7-8 and TRBJ2-7 for the parts outside the CDR3, the full variable domain is GAGVSQSPRYKVAKRGQDVALRCDPISGHVSLFWYQQALGQGPEFLTYFQNEAQLDKSGLPSDRFFAERPEGSVSTLKIQRTQQEDSAVYLCASSLGSGGRYEQYFGPGTRLTVT.